The 22 T cell receptor beta chains in this list originate from one sample, sequenced in a study of CD8+CD57+ T cells in acquired aplastic anemia. TCR beta VDJ combinations and CDR3 sequences were profiled from genomic DNA. TCRdb recomputed calls from the reads with MiXCR, one row per CDR3 protein. Of a few hundred thousand distinct CDR3 sequences in the sample, around 68% were seen once. The specimen sequenced was sorted CD4+, CD8+, or CD8+CD57+ T cells (not recorded which) from PBMCs. The receptors come from a human donor in good health, serving as a control.

J is TRBJ2-3 and V is TRBV2, with D tentatively TRBD2 (6 bases). V was trimmed by 6 bases and J by 6 bases, leaving 16 bases between them. Looked up from germline, CDR1 is SNHLY and CDR2 is FYNNEI. This CDR3 region has 14 residues. The CDR3 region has the DNA TGTGCCAGCAGCGCACCGGGACTCGGGGATACGCAGTATTTT. Protein product: CASSAPGLGDTQYF.

The rearrangement joins TRBV20-1 to TRBJ1-6; D may be TRBD1 (5 bases). Germline V lookup: CDR1 DFQATT, CDR2 SNEGSKA (reference sequence). V was trimmed by 6 bases and J by 14 bases, leaving 20 bases between them. This CDR3 has 13 residues. The CDR3 DNA sequence: TGCAGTGCCCAGGATCCTAGCGGGGCAACCCTCCACTTT. This encodes CSAQDPSGATLHF.

Worth noting for this clonotype: Germline is not matched at one junction end, which may reflect a read error. The chain joins TRBV9 to TRBJ2-6; D gene uncertain. CDR3 length: 13 amino acids. Germline V gene sequence: CDR1 SGDLS, CDR2 YYNGEE. CDR3 coding DNA: TGTGCCAGCGGCGTAGACGGGCCAGACACGCAGTATTTC. It codes for CASGVDGPDTQYF. Based on the CDR3 plus reference TRBV9 and TRBJ2-6, the full variable domain is DSGVTQTPKHLITATGQRVTLRCSPRSGDLSVYWYQQSLDQGLQFLIQYYNGEERAKGNILERFSAQQFPDLHSELNLSSLELGDSALYFCASGVDGPDTQYFGAGSRLTVL.

This clonotype was recorded at least ten times. The chain carries TRBV12-3 or TRBV12-4 and TRBJ1-2; 8 positions agree with TRBD1. There are 15 residues in the CDR3. With 5 bases clipped from V and 0 bases from J, the junction kept 5 bases outside the gene matches. The CDR3: CASSLGGQANYGYTF. The CDR3 region has the DNA TGTGCCAGCAGTCTCGGGGGACAGGCTAACTATGGCTACACCTTC.

This chain links TRBV20-1 with TRBJ1-2; D is ambiguous. V dropped 1 base and J dropped 4 bases, with 13 bases sitting between them. The CDR3 spans 14 residues. Germline CDR1 and CDR2: DFQATT and SNEGSKA (reference sequence). Here the CDR3 DNA reads TGCAGTGCTAGAGCCGCCAGGCCGAGCTATGGCTACACCTTC. It encodes CSARAARPSYGYTF.

The chain links TRBV7-2 to TRBJ2-7; TRBD1 matches 7 bases. The J segment lost 4 bases and the V segment lost 1 base, leaving 4 bases of the junction unmatched. Germline V gene lookup returns CDR1 SGHTA and CDR2 FQGNSA. This CDR3 is built from 14 residues. The CDR3 loop reads CASSLVGQSYEQYF. DNA of the CDR3: TGTGCCAGCAGCTTAGTGGGACAGAGTTACGAGCAGTACTTC.

This clonotype was seen at least ten times. The chain uses TRBV11-2 and TRBJ1-3; D ambiguous. CDR1 SGHAT and CDR2 FQNNGV come from the germline V gene. This CDR3 comprises 14 residues. V was clipped by 4 bases and J by 2 bases, with 9 bases between them. For the CDR3, the DNA is TGTGCCAGCAGCTCCCCCCGAGCTGGAAACACCATATATTTT. It yields the protein CASSSPRAGNTIYF.

The genes are TRBV11-3 and TRBJ1-5; D gene ambiguous. V gave up 5 bases and J gave up 1 base, with 24 bases separating them. This CDR3 contains 19 residues. Per the germline V gene, CDR1 is SGHNT and CDR2 is YENEEA. The CDR3 coding sequence is TGTGCCAGCAGCAAAGACGGTCTAGTAGGGAACGGCAGCAATCAGCCCCAGCATTTT. It codes for CASSKDGLVGNGSNQPQHF.

In its sample, this clonotype was seen a few times. The chain has TRBV10-3 and TRBJ2-2; 8 bases are a match to TRBD2. Trimming removed 0 bases from V and 4 bases from J; junction bases left unmatched: 7. The CDR3 has 17 amino acids. The germline V gene has CDR1 ENHRY and CDR2 SYGVKD. CDR3 protein: CAISESQRTSLTGELFF. Written as DNA, the CDR3 is TGTGCCATCAGTGAGTCGCAGCGGACTAGCCTCACCGGGGAGCTGTTTTTT.

With respect to this clonotype: Here the CDR3 omits its conserved ending phenylalanine or tryptophan, so a read error is the likely source. No DNA is shown, since the ends of the CDR3 on it are uncertain; the CDR3 is the one TCRdb lists. This chain connects TRBV2 to TRBJ2-5; the DNA was not compared with TRBD2, the D call given in the table. The CDR3 is 13 residues long, counting both termini. Per germline, CDR1 SNHLY and CDR2 FYNNEI. CDR3 loop: CASRSAGDYSSTD.

This clonotype was observed a few times. The rearrangement links TRBV19 to TRBJ2-1; tentatively, D is TRBD2 (7 bases). Germline V gene lookup returns CDR1 LNHDA and CDR2 SQIVND (reference sequence). V was cut by 6 bases and J by 12 bases, with 18 bases left in between. The CDR3 contains 13 residues. The CDR3 nucleotides are TGTGCCAGTAGCGCGGGGGCAGGGAGTTGGCAGTTCTTC. It specifies CASSAGAGSWQFF. The whole variable domain, remainder taken from reference TRBV19 and TRBJ2-1, is DGGITQSPKYLFRKEGQNVTLSCEQNLNHDAMYWYRQDPGQGLRLIYYSQIVNDFQKGDIAEGYSVSREKKESFPLTVTSAQKNPTAFYLCASSAGAGSWQFFGPGTRLTVL.

This clonotype was observed many times. The chain has TRBV6-5 and TRBJ2-5, with 7 bases identical to TRBD2. There are 14 residues in the CDR3. From germline, CDR1 is MNHEY and CDR2 SVGAGI. Losses at the gene ends were 5 bases for V and 2 bases for J; bases not matched to a gene: 5. The CDR3 DNA sequence: TGTGCCAGCAGTCTGAGACTAGCTCAAGAGACCCAGTACTTC. Its protein product is CASSLRLAQETQYF.

This clonotype was recorded at least ten times. This sequence joins TRBV29-1 and TRBJ1-1, with 8 bases identical to TRBD1. The germline V gene encodes CDR1 SQVTM and CDR2 ANQGSEA. CDR3 size: 14 residues. V was pared by 5 bases and J by 1 base, with 6 bases of the junction left unmatched. The DNA of the CDR3 is TGCAGCGTTAATACAGGACAGGGGAACACTGAAGCTTTCTTT. Protein product: CSVNTGQGNTEAFF. The full variable domain, completed using reference TRBV29-1 and TRBJ1-1, is SAVISQKPSRDICQRGTSLTIQCQVDSQVTMMFWYRQQPGQSLTLIATANQGSEATYESGFVIDKFPISRPNLTFSTLTVSNMSPEDSSIYLCSVNTGQGNTEAFFGQGTRLTVV.

This chain links TRBV7-9 with TRBJ1-6, with D maybe TRBD1 (6 bases). Trimming shortened V by 1 base and J by 16 bases, and 23 bases separated the two germline ends. The CDR3 has 16 amino acids. CDR1 and CDR2 from the germline V gene are SEHNR and FQNEAQ (reference sequence). This chain's CDR3 is CASSLVLRDTQSFLHF. CDR3 coding DNA: TGTGCCAGCAGCTTAGTTCTGCGGGACACGCAGTCTTTTCTCCACTTT. Full variable domain (missing parts from reference TRBV7-9 and TRBJ1-6): DTGVSQNPRHKITKRGQNVTFRCDPISEHNRLYWYRQTLGQGPEFLTYFQNEAQLEKSRLLSDRFSAERPKGSFSTLEIQRTEQGDSAMYLCASSLVLRDTQSFLHFGNGTRLTVT.

This clonotype has just a few counts. This may stem from a read error, because a much larger clone lies one nucleotide away. The rearrangement uses TRBV7-2 and TRBJ2-5; a possible D gene is TRBD2 (6 bases). V lost 2 bases to trimming and J lost 5 bases, with 18 bases between them. Germline CDR1 reads SGHTA; CDR2 reads FQGNSA. This CDR3 comprises 16 residues. The CDR3 DNA reads as TGTGCCAGCAGCTTATCCGCGCCTCGGGGGATGGAGACCCAGTACTTC. Its protein is CASSLSAPRGMETQYF.

The chain couples TRBV7-8 to TRBJ2-7; no definite D call. The J call may be in error: the DNA end matches TRBJ1-2 better. The CDR3 totals 12 residues. CDR1 is SGHVS, CDR2 FQNEAQ, per germline. CDR3 region: CASSFNPDGYTF. As DNA, the CDR3 is TGTGCCAGCAGCTTCAATCCCGACGGCTACACCTTC.

The chain is built from TRBV15 and TRBJ2-1; a weak D match, TRBD1 (6 bases). Gene TRBJ2-7 matches the end of the DNA better, so the J call may be wrong. Looked up from germline, CDR1 is LNHNV and CDR2 is YYDKDF (reference sequence). This CDR3 spans 14 amino acids. The DNA for the CDR3 is TGTGCCGCTAGCCGCCCGGACAGCCTTTACGAGCAGTACTTC. Translation: CAASRPDSLYEQYF.

Comments on this clonotype: The junction and the germline gene differ at one end; a read error may be behind it. The chain links TRBV15 to TRBJ2-7, with a possible D match to TRBD2 (7 bases). Germline-derived CDR1 and CDR2 are LNHNV and YYDKDF (reference sequence). The CDR3 has 15 residues. CDR3 loop: CATSRDRGGVYEQYF. In DNA, the CDR3 is TGCGCCACCAGCAGAGATCGAGGGGGGGTCTACGAGCAGTACTTC.

With respect to this clonotype: The CDR3 ends on some other residue instead of the conserved phenylalanine or tryptophan, so this is likely a read error. The DNA is omitted, as the CDR3 cannot be located on it reliably, and the CDR3 follows TCRdb's listing. The J gene is TRBJ1-6, the V gene TRBV10-1; the table gives TRBD1 as D, unverified against the DNA. Germline V gene sequence: CDR1 WNHNN, CDR2 SYGVQD (reference sequence). The CDR3 is made up of 15 amino acids, end residues included. CDR3 sequence reads: CASSVAARSNSHFGY.

The chain links TRBV20-1 to TRBJ2-1; tentatively, D is TRBD2 (5 bases). The CDR3 length is 14 residues. The germline V gene encodes CDR1 DFQATT and CDR2 SNEGSKA (reference sequence). In nucleotides, the CDR3 is TGCAGCGTAGTTGACTTGACGGGGAGAGATGAGCAGTTCTTC. It codes for CSVVDLTGRDEQFF.

This clonotype has a count of ten or more. This chain connects TRBV9 to TRBJ2-2, with 7 bases that match TRBD2. J lost 4 bases, V lost 3 bases, and 9 bases had no gene match. From germline, CDR1 is SGDLS and CDR2 YYNGEE. The CDR3 extends over 16 amino acids. In DNA, the CDR3 is TGTGCCAGCAGCGCCACAACTAGCGCTGGCACCGGGGAGCTGTTTTTT. Residues: CASSATTSAGTGELFF.

The chain employs TRBV5-1 and TRBJ2-5; possible D gene TRBD2, 6 bases. From germline, CDR1 is SGHRS and CDR2 YFSETQ. The V end lost 4 bases, the J end lost 5 bases, and 18 bases lay between the germline ends. CDR3 length: 15 amino acids. The CDR3 here is CASSERRAGGETQYF. CDR3 nucleotide sequence: TGCGCCAGCAGCGAGAGGCGAGCGGGCGGGGAGACCCAGTACTTC.